These 14 T cell receptor beta chains came from one sample sequenced in a study of T cells after yellow fever vaccination. Each CDR3 protein gets one entry after TCRdb re-called the 5' RACE reads with MiXCR. The sample shows 250,000 or so distinct CDR3 sequences, roughly 3.7% of them seen only once. The starting material was PBMCs, obtained 15 days after the yellow fever booster vaccination. The receptors derive from a man aged 18 to 35 who received the YFV17D yellow fever vaccine.

This clonotype was seen many times. V gene TRBV15 combines with J gene TRBJ1-2; D not certain. CDR1 and CDR2 (germline): LNHNV, YYDKDF (reference sequence). With 0 bases removed from V and 6 bases from J, the gap between germline ends came to 17 bases. The CDR3 is 16 residues long. The CDR3, as DNA: TGTGCCACCAGCAGAGATATCGGGAGGATCGAAAATGGCTACACCTTC. This gives the protein CATSRDIGRIENGYTF.

This clonotype has at least ten counts. The V and J genes are TRBV3-1 and TRBJ2-7; D remains ambiguous. This CDR3 is built from 13 residues. Trimming took off 0 bases at V and 1 base at J, with 4 bases between the two ends. CDR1 is LGHDT, CDR2 YNNKEL, per germline (reference sequence). CDR3 coding DNA: TGTGCCAGCAGCCAAGACAGGTCCTACGAGCAGTACGTC. This translates into CASSQDRSYEQYV.

This clonotype has ten or more counts. As DNA, the CDR3 is TGTGCCAGCAGTCGTAGCGGGGGGGCAATCTTCTTC. Translating it yields CASSRSGGAIFF. The chain joins TRBV7-2 to TRBJ2-1, with 11 bases identical to TRBD2. V was clipped by 6 bases and J by 16 bases; unmatched bases: 8. Germline values: CDR1 SGHTA, CDR2 FQGNSA. The length of the CDR3 is 12 residues.

Ten or more counts support this clonotype. The chain links TRBV20-1 to TRBJ2-7; D is unclear. Per germline, CDR1 DFQATT and CDR2 SNEGSKA (reference sequence). Trimming took 1 base from V and 0 from J, leaving 10 bases between them. The CDR3 has 14 amino acids. In DNA form, the CDR3 reads TGCAGTGCTAGAGTCCCGGTGAGCTCCTACGAGCAGTACGTC. Its protein product is CSARVPVSSYEQYV.

Many counts were recorded for this clonotype. The chain links TRBV15 to TRBJ1-6; D not resolved. This CDR3 region has 16 residues. Germline values: CDR1 LNHNV, CDR2 YYDKDF (reference sequence). V was cut by 0 bases and J by 4 bases, with 10 bases left in between. DNA for the CDR3: TGTGCCACCAGCAGAGATAACGGCGGGTATAATTCACCCCTCCACTTT. Translating gives CATSRDNGGYNSPLHF.

This clonotype was seen ten or more times. The genes are TRBV9 and TRBJ2-3, with D unresolved. From germline, CDR1 is SGDLS and CDR2 YYNGEE. V lost 0 bases and J 3 bases, leaving 8 bases between the germline ends. The CDR3 runs 14 residues. Written as DNA, the CDR3 is TGTGCCAGCAGCGTAGCTCAGGTTACAGATACGCAGTATTTT. Translating gives CASSVAQVTDTQYF.

This clonotype was seen many times. This CDR3 reads CTWDRGLDTDTQYF. CDR3 bases: TGCACCTGGGACAGGGGCCTCGACACAGATACGCAGTATTTT. This chain joins TRBV20-1 and TRBJ2-3; the match to TRBD1 covers 10 bases. Germline lookup yields CDR1 DFQATT and CDR2 SNEGSKA (reference sequence). The CDR3 sequence is 14 residues long.

Note on this clonotype: A much larger clone differs from this one at a single base, so this may be a read error. V usage is TRBV6-5 and J usage is TRBJ2-5; tentatively, D is TRBD2 (6 bases). This CDR3 is built from 15 residues. CDR1 and CDR2 (germline): MNHEY, SVGAGI. With 10 bases removed from V and 5 bases from J, the gap between germline ends came to 23 bases. The CDR3 sequence: CAIRTTGTPRETQYF. The CDR3 bases are TGTGCCATCAGGACTACCGGGACCCCGAGGGAGACCCAGTACTTC.

This clonotype was observed many times. The rearrangement uses TRBV29-1 and TRBJ2-6, with D possibly matching TRBD1 (6 bases). Deletions cut 5 bases from V and 0 bases from J, with 17 bases between. CDR3 length: 17 amino acids. Germline CDR1 and CDR2: SQVTM and ANQGSEA. CDR3 residues: CSVHNRRGNSGANVLTF. Here the CDR3 DNA reads TGCAGCGTTCACAACCGCAGGGGCAACTCTGGGGCCAACGTCCTGACTTTC.

This clonotype has a handful of counts. This chain links TRBV29-1 with TRBJ1-1, with 9 bases fitting TRBD1. The germline gives CDR1 SQVTM, CDR2 ANQGSEA. With 7 bases clipped from V and 6 bases from J, the junction kept 6 bases outside the gene matches. This CDR3 region has 12 residues. For the CDR3, the DNA is TGCAGCGCCCCCGGGACAGGGTCTGAAGCTTTCTTT. This encodes CSAPGTGSEAFF.

This clonotype was counted many times. The rearrangement uses TRBV28 and TRBJ1-5; D is undetermined. Trimming took 6 bases from V and 2 from J, leaving 14 bases between them. The CDR3 spans 15 residues. Germline V gene data show CDR1 as MDHEN and CDR2 as SYDVKM. This CDR3 reads CASSRTAGGNQPQHF. In nucleotides, the CDR3 is TGTGCCAGCAGCCGTACGGCTGGCGGCAATCAGCCCCAGCATTTT.

This clonotype was counted many times. The chain recombines TRBV6-5 with TRBJ1-6; D remains ambiguous. Germline values: CDR1 MNHEY, CDR2 SVGAGI. V lost 2 bases and J 5 bases, leaving 7 bases between the germline ends. This CDR3 contains 14 residues. CDR3 protein: CASSYGGNNSPLHF. CDR3 DNA sequence: TGTGCCAGCAGTTACGGCGGAAATAATTCACCCCTCCACTTT.

Ten or more counts support this clonotype. The rearrangement uses TRBV7-8 and TRBJ2-7; 11 positions match TRBD2. The germline CDR1 and CDR2 sequences are SGHVS and FQNEAQ. CDR3 size: 16 residues. V gave up 1 base and J gave up 3 bases; unmatched junction bases: 5. The CDR3 sequence: CASSLVTSGVNYEQYF. DNA of the CDR3: TGTGCCAGCAGCTTAGTGACTAGCGGGGTAAACTACGAGCAGTACTTC. The entire variable domain, with the rest obtained from reference TRBV7-8 and TRBJ2-7, is as follows: GAGVSQSPRYKVAKRGQDVALRCDPISGHVSLFWYQQALGQGPEFLTYFQNEAQLDKSGLPSDRFFAERPEGSVSTLKIQRTQQEDSAVYLCASSLVTSGVNYEQYFGPGTRLTVT.

As for this clonotype: A single base separates this from a much larger clone, so it may be a read error. The chain joins TRBV5-1 to TRBJ2-3; D unresolved. There are 14 residues in the CDR3. V was trimmed by 7 bases and J by 0 bases, leaving 12 bases between them. The germline CDR1 and CDR2 sequences are SGHRS and YFSETQ. CDR3: CASAHQTSTDTQYF. The CDR3 DNA reads TGCGCCAGCGCCCACCAAACTAGCACAGATACGCAGTATTTT.